Below are 15 T cell receptor beta chains sequenced from a single sample in a study of T cells in women clearing cervical HPV infection. Profiled with immunoSEQ multiplex PCR; TCRdb holds only in-frame clones, not every one. The table lists roughly 40,000 clones, with about 5% in the top ten. Sequenced input: blood buffy coat. Every receptor here comes from a woman aged 18-69 years with a cervical HPV16 infection that either progressed to CIN3+ or cleared (not recorded which).

With respect to this clone: The CDR3 is cut off 3 residues early in the read; its end comes from the germline J gene. The chain combines TRBV20-1 with TRBJ2-2, with D possibly matching TRBD2 (6 bases). V was clipped by 0 bases and J by 10 bases, with 12 bases between them. Germline CDR1 is DFQATT and CDR2 is SNEGSKA (reference sequence). The CDR3 is 13 residues long. The sequenced CDR3 bases are TGCAGTGCTAGAGATCGCGGGGACGTGGAG. It specifies CSARDRGDVE. The entire CDR3 sequence reads CSARDRGDVELFF.

A note on this clone: The read finishes 3 residues shy of the CDR3 end, and the germline J gene is used to complete it. V is TRBV6-1 and J is TRBJ2-1, with 9 bases that match TRBD2. Germline CDR1 MNHNS, CDR2 SASEGT. The CDR3 covers 15 residues. J was trimmed by 9 bases and V by 0 bases; bases with no gene match: 6. Partial CDR3 DNA: TGTGCCAGCAGTGAAGCTAGCGGGGGTGGGGGTGAG. Protein product: CASSEASGGGGE. The full CDR3 is CASSEASGGGGEQFF.

About this clone itself: The junction does not match germline at one end; this may be a read error. Coverage ceases 3 residues before the CDR3 finishes, and the germline J gene fills in the end. V and J are TRBV20-1 and TRBJ2-6, with D maybe TRBD2 (6 bases). This CDR3 is built from 16 residues. The germline CDR1 and CDR2 sequences are DFQATT and SNEGSKA (reference sequence). The covered CDR3 bases are TGCAGTGCTCGAGACCAGGGAGGTGGCTGGGCCAACGTC. It yields the protein CSARDQGGGWANV. The whole CDR3 sequence reads CSARDQGGGWANVLTF.

Worth noting for this clone: Coverage ceases 3 residues before the CDR3 finishes, and the germline J gene fills in the end. The J gene is TRBJ1-2, the V gene TRBV6-1; a possible D gene is TRBD1 (6 bases). CDR3 size: 12 residues. Trimming stripped 4 bases from V and 6 bases from J, with 9 bases between. Germline V gives CDR1 MNHNS, CDR2 SASEGT. The covered CDR3 bases are TGTGCCAGCAGTGCAGGGGAGGATGGC. It specifies CASSAGEDG. The whole CDR3 protein is CASSAGEDGYTF.

With respect to this clone: The read gets to within 3 residues of the CDR3 end, and the germline J gene fills in the rest. The chain combines TRBV20-1 with TRBJ2-3; 10 bases map to TRBD2. The ends lost 0 bases at V and 3 bases at J; junction bases unmatched: 3. The CDR3 spans 15 residues. CDR1 and CDR2 from the germline V gene are DFQATT and SNEGSKA (reference sequence). CDR3 DNA (partial): TGCAGTGCTAGAGATTTACTAGCGGGGACAGATACG. This translates into CSARDLLAGTDT. The whole CDR3 sequence is CSARDLLAGTDTQYF.

About this clone itself: The CDR3 goes on 3 residues after the read ends, and that part is filled in from the germline J gene. The chain joins TRBV12-3 or TRBV12-4 to TRBJ1-2; 8 bases are shared with TRBD1. Unmatched junction bases numbered 6, after V lost 5 bases and J lost 1 base. This CDR3 has 15 residues. The CDR3 here is CASSPRQGNNYGYTF. The CDR3 bases that were read are TGTGCCAGCAGTCCACGACAGGGGAATAACTATGGC.

Details on this clone: The read is 3 residues too short to cover the CDR3 end, so that end is filled in from the germline J gene. V gene TRBV2 combines with J gene TRBJ1-5, with a weak D call TRBD1 (5 bases). This CDR3 spans 14 amino acids. The germline V and J ends were trimmed by 4 bases and 2 bases, with 9 bases remaining between them. Germline CDR1 and CDR2: SNHLY and FYNNEI. The CDR3 loop is CASSAGLGNQPQHF. The sequenced CDR3 bases are TGTGCCAGCAGTGCAGGGTTAGGCAATCAGCCC.

In regard to this clone: The read ends 3 residues shy of where the CDR3 ends; the end is completed using the germline J gene. V gene TRBV6-2 or TRBV6-3 combines with J gene TRBJ2-7; TRBD1 agrees at 10 bases. The CDR3 extends over 17 amino acids. In germline, CDR1 is MNHEY, CDR2 SVGEGT. V lost 2 bases to trimming and J lost 2 bases; unmatched junction nucleotides: 9. CDR3 protein: CASSYEPGQGNTYEQYF. The sequenced CDR3 bases are TGTGCCAGCAGTTACGAGCCGGGACAGGGGAACACCTACGAG.

Notes on this clone: Read coverage stops 3 residues before the CDR3 terminus; the germline J gene supplies the remainder. The V and J genes are TRBV20-1 and TRBJ1-1; 7 bases match TRBD1. CDR3 size: 13 residues. V lost 3 bases to trimming and J lost 1 base; unmatched junction nucleotides: 2. CDR1 is DFQATT and CDR2 is SNEGSKA in the germline V gene (reference sequence). The CDR3 DNA, read in part, is TGCAGTGCTAGCGAGGGGGCGAACACTGAA. Translation: CSASEGANTE. The complete CDR3 reads CSASEGANTEAFF.

As to this clone: The DNA ends 3 residues before the CDR3 does, and the rest of the CDR3 is filled in from the germline J gene. The V gene is TRBV12-3 or TRBV12-4, the J gene TRBJ2-2; a weak D match, TRBD1 (6 bases). V was cut by 7 bases and J by 1 base, with 13 bases left in between. This CDR3 region has 15 residues. The chain's CDR3 is CASTPRGGNTGELFF. CDR3 DNA, as far as it was read: TGTGCCAGCACCCCACGAGGGGGGAACACCGGGGAG.

Comment on this clone: The read finishes 3 residues shy of the CDR3 end, and the germline J gene is used to complete it. This rearrangement joins TRBV12-3 or TRBV12-4 to TRBJ2-7, with 7 positions matching TRBD2. With V trimmed by 6 bases and J by 6 bases, 5 bases remained unmatched. The CDR3 runs 12 residues. CDR3 sequence reads: CASSRWGGEQYF. CDR3 bases read: TGTGCCAGCAGCAGGTGGGGGGGCGAG.

Regarding this clone: From the germline J gene comes the end of the CDR3, since the read stops 3 residues before it. The genes are TRBV10-1 and TRBJ1-1, with 10 nucleotides matching TRBD1. V lost 4 bases, J lost 0 bases, and 8 bases stayed unmatched. CDR1 and CDR2 (germline): WNHNN, SYGVQD (reference sequence). The CDR3 sequence is 17 residues long. The CDR3 spells CASSGFGTGVMNTEAFF. The covered CDR3 bases are TGCGCCAGCAGTGGATTCGGGACAGGGGTCATGAACACTGAA.

As to this clone: The read terminates 3 residues ahead of where the CDR3 ends, so the germline J gene completes it. The rearrangement links TRBV20-1 to TRBJ2-5, with 12 bases that match TRBD2. The CDR3 is made up of 14 amino acids. Germline values: CDR1 DFQATT, CDR2 SNEGSKA (reference sequence). The V segment lost 5 bases and the J segment 2 bases; nucleotides outside the gene matches: 3. CDR3 residues: CSARGTSGQETQYF. Incomplete CDR3 DNA: TGCAGTGCTCGCGGGACTAGCGGGCAAGAGACC.

As for this clone: The CDR3 goes on 3 residues after the read ends, and that part is filled in from the germline J gene. The V gene is TRBV19, the J gene TRBJ1-4; no clear D. This CDR3 is 11 amino acids long. Germline V gives CDR1 LNHDA, CDR2 SQIVND (reference sequence). CDR3 in amino acids: CASSIGAELFF. CDR3 DNA, as far as it was read: TGTGCCAGTAGTATAGGGGCAGAA.

About this clone: The CDR3 end is not reached by the read, which stops 3 residues before it; the germline J gene fills it in. The chain uses TRBV7-3 and TRBJ1-1; D is perhaps TRBD1 (6 bases). V lost 5 bases to trimming and J lost 4 bases, with 14 bases between them. The CDR3 contains 14 residues. The germline V gene has CDR1 SGHTA and CDR2 FQGTGA. The CDR3 here is CASSLGGVGTEAFF. Partial CDR3 DNA: TGTGCCAGCAGCCTAGGGGGGGTAGGCACTGAA.